The 19 T cell receptor beta chains below all came from one sample that was sequenced in a study of PD-L1 blockade in urothelial cancer. Time point noted: pretreatment peripheral blood. Profiling relied on immunoSEQ multiplex PCR, and the TCRdb table lists in-frame clones only, not all of them. The table records approximately 32,000 clones, around four fifths of them present only once. This specimen consisted of PBMCs, obtained around atezolizumab (anti-PD-L1) treatment. These receptors were obtained from a man between 60 and 75 years old with urothelial cancer.

This chain connects TRBV7-2 to TRBJ2-5; TRBD2 might be the D (5 bases). The CDR3 is made up of 13 amino acids. Trimming shortened V by 7 bases and J by 2 bases, and 11 bases separated the two germline ends. Germline CDR1 and CDR2: SGHTA and FQGNSA. The CDR3: CASTLRGQETQYF. CDR3 DNA: TGTGCCAGCACGTTACGAGGGCAAGAGACCCAGTACTTC. Looking up the rest from reference TRBV7-2 and TRBJ2-5 gives the full variable domain: GAGVSQSPSNKVTEKGKDVELRCDPISGHTALYWYRQSLGQGLEFLIYFQGNSAPDKSGLPSDRFSAERTGGSVSTLTIQRTQQEDSAVYLCASTLRGQETQYFGPGTRLLVL.

The sample holds a few counts of this clone. This chain joins TRBV18 and TRBJ2-3; TRBD2 is a possible D gene (5 bases). Trimming shortened V by 0 bases and J by 0 bases, and 10 bases separated the two germline ends. The germline V gene has CDR1 KGHSH and CDR2 LQKENI. This CDR3 contains 16 residues. CDR3: CASSPPEGWSTDTQYF. In DNA, the CDR3 is TGTGCCAGCTCACCACCCGAGGGTTGGAGCACAGATACGCAGTATTTT.

V gene TRBV27 combines with J gene TRBJ2-1; 10 positions match TRBD2. Germline V gene data show CDR1 as MNHEY and CDR2 as SMNVEV (reference sequence). This CDR3 region has 15 residues. Unmatched junction bases numbered 6, after V lost 6 bases and J lost 4 bases. The chain's CDR3 is CASRKGLARYNEQFF. The CDR3 region has the DNA TGTGCCAGCAGAAAGGGACTAGCGAGGTACAATGAGCAGTTCTTC.

Only a few counts were recorded for this clone. The chain recombines TRBV6-6 with TRBJ1-4; 9 bases agree with TRBD1. This CDR3 has 16 residues. Germline lookup yields CDR1 MNHNY and CDR2 SVGAGI (reference sequence). Germline trimming cut 5 bases from V and 5 bases from J; bases unmatched to any gene: 9. DNA for the CDR3: TGTGCCAGCAGTCCCCGGTGGGACAGGGCAAATGAAAAACTGTTTTTT. This gives the protein CASSPRWDRANEKLFF.

The genes are TRBV27 and TRBJ2-7; the D gene is possibly TRBD1 (5 bases). The germline gives CDR1 MNHEY, CDR2 SMNVEV (reference sequence). This CDR3 comprises 14 residues. The V end lost 10 bases, the J end lost 3 bases, and 19 bases lay between the germline ends. The DNA for the CDR3 is TGTGCCACCAGAGGCGGACAACTATTCTACGAGCAGTACTTC. Protein sequence: CATRGGQLFYEQYF.

The genes are TRBV6-1 and TRBJ1-5; D unresolved. The germline gives CDR1 MNHNS, CDR2 SASEGT. Trimming pared 4 bases from V and 5 bases from J, leaving 15 bases between. This CDR3 spans 15 amino acids. The CDR3 spells CASSVGGEGYQPQHF. DNA of the CDR3: TGTGCCAGCAGTGTAGGCGGCGAGGGTTATCAGCCCCAGCATTTT.

V is TRBV2 and J is TRBJ2-5, with 7 nucleotides matching TRBD2. Losses at the gene ends were 6 bases for V and 0 bases for J; bases not matched to a gene: 10. CDR3 size: 16 residues. CDR1 and CDR2 from the germline V gene are SNHLY and FYNNEI. CDR3 protein: CASRPSGASYQETQYF. CDR3 DNA: TGTGCCAGCAGGCCGAGCGGGGCTTCGTACCAAGAGACCCAGTACTTC.

The genes are TRBV28 and TRBJ1-5; TRBD1 is a possible D gene (5 bases). Trimming took off 5 bases at V and 4 bases at J, with 15 bases between the two ends. CDR1 and CDR2 (germline): MDHEN, SYDVKM. CDR3 size: 15 residues. CDR3 sequence reads: CASSVSGGENQPQHF. The CDR3 region has the DNA TGTGCCAGCAGTGTCTCGGGGGGGGAAAATCAGCCCCAGCATTTT.

CDR3 sequence: CASSLSTDTQYF. Here the CDR3 DNA reads TGTGCCAGCTCGTTAAGCACAGATACGCAGTATTTT. The chain employs TRBV18 and TRBJ2-3; unclear D gene. CDR1 KGHSH and CDR2 LQKENI come from the germline V gene. The ends were cut back, 6 bases at V and 0 bases at J, with 4 bases in the middle. The CDR3 runs to 12 residues.

J is TRBJ2-1 and V is TRBV29-1, with D possibly TRBD1 on 6 matching bases. Trimming left V 5 bases short and J 4 bases short, with 6 bases between. The CDR3 extends over 11 amino acids. Germline CDR1 SQVTM, CDR2 ANQGSEA. The CDR3 DNA is TGCAGCGTTAGGGGGTACAATGAGCAGTTCTTC. Its translation: CSVRGYNEQFF.

The CDR3 bases are TGTGCCTGGAGGTGGACAGGGAGCTCCTACGAGCAGTACTTC. This gives the protein CAWRWTGSSYEQYF. This chain joins TRBV30 and TRBJ2-7; 8 bases are a match to TRBD1. Germline CDR1 reads GTSNPN; CDR2 reads SVGIG (reference sequence). Trimming cost V 3 bases and J 0 bases; bases outside gene matches: 4. The CDR3 is 14 residues long.

V is TRBV19 and J is TRBJ2-7; tentatively, D is TRBD1 (6 bases). CDR3 size: 15 residues. Germline V gene lookup returns CDR1 LNHDA and CDR2 SQIVND (reference sequence). The V end lost 1 base, the J end lost 4 bases, and 14 bases lay between the germline ends. The CDR3 loop reads CASSIGQGNRYEQYF. The CDR3 nucleotides read TGTGCCAGTAGTATAGGGCAGGGGAATCGATACGAGCAGTACTTC. Full variable domain (outside the CDR3, taken from reference TRBV19 and TRBJ2-7): DGGITQSPKYLFRKEGQNVTLSCEQNLNHDAMYWYRQDPGQGLRLIYYSQIVNDFQKGDIAEGYSVSREKKESFPLTVTSAQKNPTAFYLCASSIGQGNRYEQYFGPGTRLTVT.

V gene TRBV19 combines with J gene TRBJ2-5; D possibly corresponds to TRBD2 (5 bases). The V and J ends lost 3 bases and 1 base respectively, with 15 bases between them. This CDR3 has 16 amino acids. Germline-derived CDR1 and CDR2 are LNHDA and SQIVND (reference sequence). The CDR3 DNA is TGTGCCAGTAGTATCGAGGGCAGTCTAACCCAAGAGACCCAGTACTTC. It yields the protein CASSIEGSLTQETQYF.

The rearrangement links TRBV28 to TRBJ1-2; tentative D call: TRBD1 (6 bases). The CDR3 sequence is 14 residues long. Germline CDR1 MDHEN, CDR2 SYDVKM. The germline V and J ends were trimmed by 6 bases and 1 base, with 12 bases remaining between them. CDR3 amino acids: CASRDGQFNYGYTF. The DNA for the CDR3 is TGTGCCAGCAGGGATGGACAGTTTAACTATGGCTACACCTTC.

V usage is TRBV13 and J usage is TRBJ2-7; D is unresolved. The V end lost 3 bases, the J end lost 1 base, and 16 bases lay between the germline ends. The CDR3 spans 16 residues. Germline V gene data show CDR1 as PRHDT and CDR2 as FYEKMQ (reference sequence). The CDR3 sequence: CASSFRSIRISYEQYF. For the CDR3, the DNA is TGTGCCAGCAGCTTTCGGAGCATTCGGATATCCTACGAGCAGTACTTC.

The chain couples TRBV28 to TRBJ2-2; 10 nucleotides line up with TRBD1. After removal of 6 bases from V and 7 bases from J, the junction contained 5 bases not matched to a gene. CDR1 MDHEN and CDR2 SYDVKM come from the germline V gene. CDR3 length: 14 amino acids. CDR3 DNA sequence: TGTGCCAGCAGCCGACAGGGGGCTGTCGGGGAGCTGTTTTTT. Amino acids: CASSRQGAVGELFF.

This chain links TRBV11-2 with TRBJ2-2, with D possibly being TRBD1 (5 bases). The length of the CDR3 is 15 residues. With 5 bases removed from V and 6 bases from J, the gap between germline ends came to 16 bases. The V gene's germline CDR1 is SGHAT and CDR2 FQNNGV. The CDR3 DNA reads TGTGCCAGCAGCAAAATGACAGTTGAAGCCGGGGAGCTGTTTTTT. Translating it yields CASSKMTVEAGELFF.

This chain uses TRBV5-1 with TRBJ2-7, with 7 bases matching TRBD1. Trimming at V came to 4 bases and at J to 3 bases, leaving 10 bases not matched to a gene. Looked up from germline, CDR1 is SGHRS and CDR2 is YFSETQ. CDR3 size: 15 residues. The DNA for the CDR3 is TGCGCCAGCAGCATCTACAGGGGATCCCACTACGAGCAGTACTTC. It specifies CASSIYRGSHYEQYF.

This clone was seen a few times. The V gene is TRBV29-1, the J gene TRBJ2-3, with 9 bases identical to TRBD1. The ends lost 5 bases at V and 4 bases at J; junction bases unmatched: 10. This CDR3 is built from 15 residues. Germline-derived CDR1 and CDR2 are SQVTM and ANQGSEA. The CDR3 spells CSVYPTGGLADTQYF. The CDR3 DNA reads as TGCAGCGTTTATCCGACAGGGGGTCTCGCAGATACGCAGTATTTT.